This is a list of T cell receptor beta chains from one sample in a study of shared clonotypes between healthy human individuals. Clones were read by immunoSEQ multiplex PCR, and TCRdb kept only the in-frame ones, dropping some. The sample has 600,000 or so clones; about 95% are singletons. The source material was naive CD8+ T cells sorted from blood. The receptors stem from a woman aged 30 to 39 in good health. Both conserved end residues are part of each CDR3. The D gene is left open where the match is weak. Part of the rows lack a size; the others show once, few, many or a class for expanded clones.

d_gene,v_gene,j_gene,abundance,CDR3aa,CDR3nt
-,TRBV7-6,TRBJ2-3,-,CASSLGTKTDTQYF,TGTGCCAGCAGCTTAGGGACGAAGACAGATACGCAGTATTTT
TRBD1,TRBV18,TRBJ2-1,-,CASSPPGQGFNEQFF,TGTGCCAGCTCACCTCCGGGACAGGGGTTCAATGAGCAGTTCTTC
TRBD2,TRBV9,TRBJ2-3,-,CASSGQREGGDTQYF,TGTGCCAGCAGCGGTCAGCGGGAGGGGGGAGATACGCAGTATTTT
TRBD2,TRBV6-4,TRBJ2-3,-,CASSPLAGVPDTQYF,TGTGCCAGCAGCCCCTTAGCGGGAGTTCCAGATACGCAGTATTTT
-,TRBV16,TRBJ2-3,-,CASSQSWELGTDTQYF,TGTGCCAGCAGCCAATCCTGGGAGTTGGGCACAGATACGCAGTATTTT
TRBD2,TRBV7-9,TRBJ2-5,-,CASSLGNGEGPETQYF,TGTGCCAGCAGCTTAGGGAACGGGGAGGGCCCGGAGACCCAGTACTTC
TRBD1,TRBV6-4,TRBJ2-7,-,CASRVRQGTYEQYF,TGTGCCAGCAGGGTAAGACAGGGTACCTACGAGCAGTACTTC
-,TRBV2,TRBJ2-3,-,CASSEVLIGDTQYF,TGTGCCAGCAGTGAGGTACTGATTGGTGATACGCAGTATTTT
TRBD1,TRBV6-5,TRBJ2-5,-,CASRLGDSKEETQYF,TGTGCCAGCAGATTGGGGGACAGTAAGGAAGAGACCCAGTACTTC
-,TRBV2,TRBJ1-5,-,CASSDGWGQPQHF,TGTGCCAGCAGTGATGGCTGGGGACAGCCCCAGCATTTT
-,TRBV28,TRBJ2-7,-,CASTPWGGTYEQYF,TGTGCCAGCACTCCCTGGGGCGGAACCTACGAGCAGTACTTC
TRBD1,TRBV5-5,TRBJ1-1,-,CASSIGQGVNTEAFF,TGTGCCAGCAGCATCGGACAGGGTGTGAACACTGAAGCTTTCTTT
TRBD2,TRBV29-1,TRBJ2-6,-,CSVEWRESAGANVLTF,TGCAGCGTTGAATGGCGGGAGAGCGCTGGGGCCAACGTCCTGACTTTC
-,TRBV28,TRBJ2-7,-,CASSLTGRWYEQYF,TGTGCCAGCAGCCTAACAGGCAGGTGGTACGAGCAGTACTTC
-,TRBV28,TRBJ2-1,-,CASSFRLSYNEQFF,TGTGCCAGCAGTTTTCGGCTTTCCTACAATGAGCAGTTCTTC
TRBD1,TRBV28,TRBJ2-5,-,CASSSPQDRGLETQYF,TGTGCCAGCAGTTCCCCCCAGGACAGGGGGCTGGAGACCCAGTACTTC
-,TRBV28,TRBJ2-3,-,CASKASFFAGTPSTDTQYF,TGTGCCAGCAAGGCCTCTTTTTTCGCGGGAACCCCGAGCACAGATACGCAGTATTTT
-,TRBV4-1,TRBJ1-1,-,CASSQIAQGRAEAFF,TGCGCCAGCAGCCAGATCGCCCAGGGGAGAGCTGAAGCTTTCTTT
-,TRBV5-4,TRBJ1-1,-,CASSDGLSEAFF,TGTGCCAGCAGCGACGGCCTTTCCGAAGCTTTCTTT
TRBD2,TRBV5-1,TRBJ2-1,-,CASSLEGSGRWFNEQFF,TGCGCCAGCAGCTTGGAAGGTAGCGGGAGATGGTTCAATGAGCAGTTCTTC
-,TRBV5-6,TRBJ2-5,-,CASSLISGIQETQYF,TGTGCCAGCAGCTTGATTAGCGGAATACAAGAGACCCAGTACTTC
-,TRBV27,TRBJ1-1,-,CASSLGWGRTEAFF,TGTGCCAGCAGTTTAGGGTGGGGGCGTACTGAAGCTTTCTTT
TRBD2,TRBV7-2,TRBJ2-1,-,CASSHGLAGSEQFF,TGTGCCAGCAGCCACGGACTAGCGGGATCTGAGCAGTTCTTC
-,TRBV7-8,TRBJ1-5,few,CASSPGEQPQHF,TGTGCCAGCAGCCCGGGGGAACAGCCCCAGCATTTT
-,TRBV7-9,TRBJ1-1,-,CASSLETAEAFF,TGTGCCAGCAGCTTAGAGACAGCTGAAGCTTTCTTT
-,TRBV6-1,TRBJ2-7,-,CASSEGVSRYEQYF,TGTGCCAGCAGTGAAGGTGTCAGTCGCTACGAGCAGTACTTC
TRBD2,TRBV7-6,TRBJ2-7,-,CASSWGLAGVQGSYEQYF,TGTGCCAGCAGCTGGGGACTAGCGGGAGTTCAGGGCTCCTACGAGCAGTACTTC
TRBD2,TRBV29-1,TRBJ2-1,-,CSVERPLAGEVYNEQFF,TGCAGCGTTGAACGCCCCCTAGCGGGAGAAGTATACAATGAGCAGTTCTTC
-,TRBV27,TRBJ2-1,-,CASSAGQWNEQFF,TGTGCCAGCAGTGCGGGACAGTGGAATGAGCAGTTCTTC
TRBD1,TRBV27,TRBJ1-1,-,CASSHTGGDTEAFF,TGTGCCAGCAGTCATACAGGGGGCGACACTGAAGCTTTCTTT
-,TRBV28,TRBJ2-7,-,CASSLPDSADSPYEQYF,TGTGCCAGCAGTTTACCCGACTCCGCGGACAGCCCCTACGAGCAGTACTTC
-,TRBV27,TRBJ2-7,-,CASSLSTEVLYEQYF,TGTGCCAGCAGTTTATCCACTGAGGTACTATACGAGCAGTACTTC
-,TRBV7-9,TRBJ1-4,-,CASSLGVFPPNEKLFF,TGTGCCAGCAGCTTAGGGGTTTTCCCGCCTAATGAAAAACTGTTTTTT
-,TRBV28,TRBJ1-3,-,CASSFSGRDTIYF,TGTGCCAGCAGTTTCTCTGGGAGGGACACCATATATTTT
-,TRBV6-5,TRBJ1-1,-,CASSYGPRGTEAFF,TGTGCCAGCAGTTACGGTCCAAGGGGCACTGAAGCTTTCTTT
-,TRBV21-1,TRBJ2-2,-,CASSKAGGRNTGELFF,TGTGCCAGCAGCAAAGCGGGGGGGCGGAACACCGGGGAGCTGTTTTTT
-,TRBV7-6,TRBJ2-7,-,CASSLEARGSYEQYF,TGTGCCAGCAGCTTAGAGGCCAGGGGCTCCTACGAGCAGTACTTC
TRBD2,TRBV4-2,TRBJ2-2,-,CASSRIAGAGELFF,TGTGCCAGCAGCCGGATAGCGGGAGCCGGGGAGCTGTTTTTT
-,TRBV5-6,TRBJ2-2,-,CASSPSSTGELFF,TGTGCCAGCAGCCCCTCCAGCACCGGGGAGCTGTTTTTT
-,TRBV10-3,TRBJ1-1,-,CAISESRGNTEAFF,TGTGCCATCAGTGAGTCCCGGGGGAATACTGAAGCTTTCTTT
TRBD2,TRBV11-1,TRBJ2-3,-,CASSYGPGGLSDTQYF,TGTGCCAGCAGCTACGGACCGGGAGGCCTTTCAGATACGCAGTATTTT